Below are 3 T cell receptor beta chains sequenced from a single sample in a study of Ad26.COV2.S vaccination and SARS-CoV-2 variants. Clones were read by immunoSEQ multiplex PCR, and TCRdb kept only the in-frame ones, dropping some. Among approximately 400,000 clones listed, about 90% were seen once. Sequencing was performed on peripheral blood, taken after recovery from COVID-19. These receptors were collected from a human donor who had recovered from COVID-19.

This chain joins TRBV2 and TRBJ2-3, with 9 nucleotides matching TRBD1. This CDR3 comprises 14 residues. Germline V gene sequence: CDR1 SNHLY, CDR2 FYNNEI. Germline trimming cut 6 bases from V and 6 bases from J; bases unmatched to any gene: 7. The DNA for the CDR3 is TGTGCCAGCAGGGACGGGACAGGGTACGATACGCAGTATTTT. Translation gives CASRDGTGYDTQYF.

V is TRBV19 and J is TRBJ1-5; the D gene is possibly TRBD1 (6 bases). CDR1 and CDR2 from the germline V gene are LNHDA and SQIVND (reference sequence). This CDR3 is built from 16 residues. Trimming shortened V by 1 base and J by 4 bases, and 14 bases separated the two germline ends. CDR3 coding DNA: TGTGCCAGTAGTATAGGTACGACAGGTTGGAATCAGCCCCAGCATTTT. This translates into CASSIGTTGWNQPQHF.

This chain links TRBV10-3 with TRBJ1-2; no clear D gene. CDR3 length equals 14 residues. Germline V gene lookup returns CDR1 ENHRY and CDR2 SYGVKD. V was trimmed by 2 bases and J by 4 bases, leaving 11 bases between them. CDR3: CAISEARGSYGYTF. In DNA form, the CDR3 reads TGTGCCATCAGTGAGGCTCGTGGCAGCTATGGCTACACCTTC.